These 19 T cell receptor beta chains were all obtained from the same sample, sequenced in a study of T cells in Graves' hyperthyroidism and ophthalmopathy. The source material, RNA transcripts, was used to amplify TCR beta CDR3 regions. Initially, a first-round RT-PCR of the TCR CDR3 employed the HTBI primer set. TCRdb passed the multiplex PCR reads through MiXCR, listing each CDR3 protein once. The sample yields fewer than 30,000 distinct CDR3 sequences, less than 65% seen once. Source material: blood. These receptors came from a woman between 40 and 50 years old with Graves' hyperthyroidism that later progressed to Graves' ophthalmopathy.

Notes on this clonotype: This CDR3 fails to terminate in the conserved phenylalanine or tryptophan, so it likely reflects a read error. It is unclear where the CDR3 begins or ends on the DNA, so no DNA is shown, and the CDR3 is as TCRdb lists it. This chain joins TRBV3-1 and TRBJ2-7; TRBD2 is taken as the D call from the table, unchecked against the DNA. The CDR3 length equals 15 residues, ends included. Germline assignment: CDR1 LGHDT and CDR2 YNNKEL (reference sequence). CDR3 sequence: CASSQEVGAHPTSST.

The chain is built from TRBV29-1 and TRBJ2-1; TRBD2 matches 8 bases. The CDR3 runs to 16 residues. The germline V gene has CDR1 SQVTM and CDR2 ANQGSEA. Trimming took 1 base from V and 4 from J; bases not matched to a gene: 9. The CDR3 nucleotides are TGCAGCGTTGAAGGAATACTAGCGGACAAGTACAATGAGCAGTTCTTC. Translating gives CSVEGILADKYNEQFF.

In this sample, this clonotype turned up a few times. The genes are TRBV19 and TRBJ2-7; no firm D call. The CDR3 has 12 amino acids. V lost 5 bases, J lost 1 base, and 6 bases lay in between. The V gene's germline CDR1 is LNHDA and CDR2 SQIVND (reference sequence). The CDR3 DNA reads TGTGCCAGTAGTCCCGGTTCCTACGAGCAGTACTTC. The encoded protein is CASSPGSYEQYF.

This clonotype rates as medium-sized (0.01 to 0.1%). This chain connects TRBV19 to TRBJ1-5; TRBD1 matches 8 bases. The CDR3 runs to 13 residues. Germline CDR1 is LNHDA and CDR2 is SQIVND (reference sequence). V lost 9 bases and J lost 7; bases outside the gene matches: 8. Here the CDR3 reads CASGQGMRQPQHF. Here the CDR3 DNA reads TGTGCCAGCGGACAGGGAATGAGACAGCCCCAGCATTTT. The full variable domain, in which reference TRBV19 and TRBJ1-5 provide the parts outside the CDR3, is DGGITQSPKYLFRKEGQNVTLSCEQNLNHDAMYWYRQDPGQGLRLIYYSQIVNDFQKGDIAEGYSVSREKKESFPLTVTSAQKNPTAFYLCASGQGMRQPQHFGDGTRLSIL.

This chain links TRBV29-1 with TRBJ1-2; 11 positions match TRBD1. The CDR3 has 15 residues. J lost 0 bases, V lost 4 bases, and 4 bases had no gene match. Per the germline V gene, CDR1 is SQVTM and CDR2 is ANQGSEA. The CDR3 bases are TGCAGCGTTGGGGGACAGGGGGGAACTAACTATGGCTACACCTTC. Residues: CSVGGQGGTNYGYTF.

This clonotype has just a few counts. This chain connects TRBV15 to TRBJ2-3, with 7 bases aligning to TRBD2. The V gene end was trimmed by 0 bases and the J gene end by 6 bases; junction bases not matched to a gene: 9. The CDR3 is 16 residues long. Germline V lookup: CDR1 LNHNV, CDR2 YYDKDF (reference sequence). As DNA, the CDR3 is TGTGCCACCAGCAGAGATCCCGGGAGGCCCATCGATACGCAGTATTTT. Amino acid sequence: CATSRDPGRPIDTQYF. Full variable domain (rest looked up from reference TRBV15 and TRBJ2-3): DAMVIQNPRYQVTQFGKPVTLSCSQTLNHNVMYWYQQKSSQAPKLLFHYYDKDFNNEADTPDNFQSRRPNTSFCFLDIRSPGLGDTAMYLCATSRDPGRPIDTQYFGPGTRLTVL.

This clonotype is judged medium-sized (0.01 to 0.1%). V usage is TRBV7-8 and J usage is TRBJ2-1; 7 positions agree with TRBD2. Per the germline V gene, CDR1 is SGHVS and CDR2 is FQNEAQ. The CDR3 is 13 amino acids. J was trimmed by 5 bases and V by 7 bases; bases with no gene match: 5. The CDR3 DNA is TGTGCCAGCACCAGGACTAGAGACAATGAGCAGTTCTTC. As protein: CASTRTRDNEQFF.

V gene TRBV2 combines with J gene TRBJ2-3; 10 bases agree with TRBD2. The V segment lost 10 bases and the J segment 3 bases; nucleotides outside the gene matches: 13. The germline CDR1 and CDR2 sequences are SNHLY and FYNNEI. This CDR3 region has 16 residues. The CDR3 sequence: CATEEGSGRFTDTQYF. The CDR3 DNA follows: TGTGCCACCGAGGAGGGTAGCGGGAGGTTTACAGATACGCAGTATTTT. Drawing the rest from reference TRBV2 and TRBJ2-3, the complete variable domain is EPEVTQTPSHQVTQMGQEVILRCVPISNHLYFYWYRQILGQKVEFLVSFYNNEISEKSEIFDDQFSVERPDGSNFTLKIRSTKLEDSAMYFCATEEGSGRFTDTQYFGPGTRLTVL.

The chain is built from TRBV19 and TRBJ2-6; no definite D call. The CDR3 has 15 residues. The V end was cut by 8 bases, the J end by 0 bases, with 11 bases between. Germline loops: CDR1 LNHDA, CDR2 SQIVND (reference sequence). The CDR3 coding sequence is TGTGCCAGTTCTCAAGGGAACTCTGGGGCCAACGTCCTGACTTTC. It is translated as CASSQGNSGANVLTF.

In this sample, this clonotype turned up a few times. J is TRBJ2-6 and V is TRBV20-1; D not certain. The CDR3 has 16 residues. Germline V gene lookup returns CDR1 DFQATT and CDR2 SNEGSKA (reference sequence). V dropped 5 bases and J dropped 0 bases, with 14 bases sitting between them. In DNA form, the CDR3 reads TGCAGTGCTCCGACGGACGCAAGCTCTGGGGCCAACGTCCTGACTTTC. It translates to CSAPTDASSGANVLTF.

CDR3 protein: CASKGWNYGYTF. The CDR3 bases are TGCGCCAGCAAGGGCTGGAACTATGGCTACACCTTC. J is TRBJ1-2 and V is TRBV5-1; D uncertain. V gave up 6 bases and J gave up 2 bases, with 8 bases separating them. This CDR3 comprises 12 residues. Germline V CDR1 and CDR2: SGHRS, YFSETQ. The full variable domain, with the rest looked up from reference TRBV5-1 and TRBJ1-2, is KAGVTQTPRYLIKTRGQQVTLSCSPISGHRSVSWYQQTPGQGLQFLFEYFSETQRNKGNFPGRFSGRQFSNSRSEMNVSTLELGDSALYLCASKGWNYGYTFGSGTRLTVV.

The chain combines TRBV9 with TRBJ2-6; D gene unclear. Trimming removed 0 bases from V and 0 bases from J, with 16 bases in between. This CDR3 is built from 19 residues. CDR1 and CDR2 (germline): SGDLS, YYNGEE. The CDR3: CASSVVGGGALSGANVLTF. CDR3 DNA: TGTGCCAGCAGCGTAGTTGGTGGTGGCGCTCTCTCTGGGGCCAACGTCCTGACTTTC.

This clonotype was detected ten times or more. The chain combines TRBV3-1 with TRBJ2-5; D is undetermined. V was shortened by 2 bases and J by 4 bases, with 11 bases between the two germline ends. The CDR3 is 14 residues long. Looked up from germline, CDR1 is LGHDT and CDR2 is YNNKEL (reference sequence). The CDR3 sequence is CASSQLGFSETQYF. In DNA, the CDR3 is TGTGCCAGCAGCCAACTGGGGTTCTCAGAGACCCAGTACTTC.

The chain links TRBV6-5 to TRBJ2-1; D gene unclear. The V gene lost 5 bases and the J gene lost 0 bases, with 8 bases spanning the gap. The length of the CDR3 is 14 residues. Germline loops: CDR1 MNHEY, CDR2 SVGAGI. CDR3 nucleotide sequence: TGTGCCAGCAGTGAGCGTAGCTCCTACAATGAGCAGTTCTTC. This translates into CASSERSSYNEQFF.

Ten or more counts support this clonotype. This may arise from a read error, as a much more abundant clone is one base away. In DNA, the CDR3 is TGCAGTGCTAGAGATCCAGGGACTAGCGGGACTTCGGGTGTAGAGACCCAGTACTTC. Its protein is CSARDPGTSGTSGVETQYF. V and J are TRBV20-1 and TRBJ2-5, with TRBD2 matching over 13 bases. This CDR3 is built from 19 residues. The germline gives CDR1 DFQATT, CDR2 SNEGSKA (reference sequence). After removal of 0 bases from V and 4 bases from J, the junction contained 14 bases not matched to a gene.

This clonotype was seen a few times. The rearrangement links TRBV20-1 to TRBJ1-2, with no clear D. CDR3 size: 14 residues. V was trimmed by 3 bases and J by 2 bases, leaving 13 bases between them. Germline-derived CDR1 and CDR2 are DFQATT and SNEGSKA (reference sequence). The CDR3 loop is CSASRVSRNYGYTF. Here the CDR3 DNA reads TGCAGTGCTAGTCGGGTGTCCCGAAACTATGGCTACACCTTC.

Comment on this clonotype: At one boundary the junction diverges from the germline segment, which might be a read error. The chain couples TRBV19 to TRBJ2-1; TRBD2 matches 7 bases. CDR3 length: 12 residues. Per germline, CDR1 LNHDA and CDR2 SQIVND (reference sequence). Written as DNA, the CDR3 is TGTGCCAGTAGTCTAGCGGACGATGAGCAGCTCTTC. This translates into CASSLADDEQLF.

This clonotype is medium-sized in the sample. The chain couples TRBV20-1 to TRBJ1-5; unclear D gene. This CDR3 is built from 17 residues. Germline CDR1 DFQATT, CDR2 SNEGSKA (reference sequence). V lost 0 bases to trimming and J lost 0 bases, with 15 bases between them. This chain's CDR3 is CSARDSWHTYSNQPQHF. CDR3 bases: TGCAGTGCTAGAGACTCGTGGCACACCTATAGCAATCAGCCCCAGCATTTT.

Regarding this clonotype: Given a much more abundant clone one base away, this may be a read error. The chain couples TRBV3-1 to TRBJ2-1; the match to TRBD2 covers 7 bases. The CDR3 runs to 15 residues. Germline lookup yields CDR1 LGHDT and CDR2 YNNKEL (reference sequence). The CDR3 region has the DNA TGTGCCAGCAGCCAACTAGCGGAAGGATACAATGGGCAGTTCTTC. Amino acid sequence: CASSQLAEGYNGQFF.